Sequencing of this TCR beta chain was carried out in a study of graft-versus-host responses after intestinal transplantation. With regard to this clone: What it recognizes is unknown.

Clones were read by immunoSEQ multiplex PCR, and TCRdb kept only the in-frame ones, dropping some. The sample includes around 130,000 clones, approximately 94% of them seen just once. The CDR3 runs 13 residues. The germline V gene encodes CDR1 LNHDA and CDR2 SQIVND (reference sequence). V was pared by 8 bases and J by 4 bases, with 4 bases of the junction left unmatched. Here the sequenced sample was unstimulated CD4+ T cells sorted from spleen or lymph node cells, taken before intestinal transplant. This TCR was sampled from a human donor who received an intestinal transplant. The V gene is TRBV19, the J gene TRBJ2-7, with 11 positions matching TRBD1. CDR3 bases: TGTGCCAGTGGCCGGGACAGGGGGTACGAGCAGTACTTC. Protein product: CASGRDRGYEQYF.